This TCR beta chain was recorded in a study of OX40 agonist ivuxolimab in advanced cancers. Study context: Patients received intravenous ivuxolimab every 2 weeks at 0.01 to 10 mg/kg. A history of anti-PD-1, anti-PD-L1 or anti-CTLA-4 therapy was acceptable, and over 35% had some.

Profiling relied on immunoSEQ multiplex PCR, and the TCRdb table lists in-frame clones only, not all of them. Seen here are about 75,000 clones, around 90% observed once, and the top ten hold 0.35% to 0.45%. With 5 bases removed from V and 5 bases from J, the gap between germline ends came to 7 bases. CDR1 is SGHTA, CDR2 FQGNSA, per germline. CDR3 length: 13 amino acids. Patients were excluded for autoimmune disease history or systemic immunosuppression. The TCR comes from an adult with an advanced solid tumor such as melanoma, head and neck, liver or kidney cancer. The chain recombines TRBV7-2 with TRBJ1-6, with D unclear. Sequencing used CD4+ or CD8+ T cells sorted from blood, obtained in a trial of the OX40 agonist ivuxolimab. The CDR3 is CASSPQNNSPLHF. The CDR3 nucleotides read TGTGCCAGCAGCCCCCAGAATAATTCACCCCTCCACTTT.